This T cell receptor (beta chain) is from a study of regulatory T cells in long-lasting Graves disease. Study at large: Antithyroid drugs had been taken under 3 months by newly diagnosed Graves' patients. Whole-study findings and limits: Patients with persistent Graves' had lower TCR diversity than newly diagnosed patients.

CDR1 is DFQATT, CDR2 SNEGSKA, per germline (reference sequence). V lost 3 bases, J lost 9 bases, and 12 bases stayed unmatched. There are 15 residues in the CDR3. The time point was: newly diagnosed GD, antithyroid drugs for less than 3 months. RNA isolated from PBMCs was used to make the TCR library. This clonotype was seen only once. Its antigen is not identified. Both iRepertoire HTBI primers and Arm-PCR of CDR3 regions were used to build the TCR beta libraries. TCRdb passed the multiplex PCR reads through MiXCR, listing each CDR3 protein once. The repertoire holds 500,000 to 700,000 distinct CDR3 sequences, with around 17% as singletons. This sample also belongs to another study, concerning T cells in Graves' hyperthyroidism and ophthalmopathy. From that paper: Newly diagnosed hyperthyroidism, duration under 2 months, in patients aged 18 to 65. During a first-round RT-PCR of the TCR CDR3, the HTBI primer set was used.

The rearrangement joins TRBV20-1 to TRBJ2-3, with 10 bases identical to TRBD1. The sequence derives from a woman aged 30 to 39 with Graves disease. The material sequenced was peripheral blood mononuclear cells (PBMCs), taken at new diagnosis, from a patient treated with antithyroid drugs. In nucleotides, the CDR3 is TGCAGTGCTAGGCGGGACAGGGGAGGACGAAAGACGCAGTATTTT. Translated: CSARRDRGGRKTQYF.